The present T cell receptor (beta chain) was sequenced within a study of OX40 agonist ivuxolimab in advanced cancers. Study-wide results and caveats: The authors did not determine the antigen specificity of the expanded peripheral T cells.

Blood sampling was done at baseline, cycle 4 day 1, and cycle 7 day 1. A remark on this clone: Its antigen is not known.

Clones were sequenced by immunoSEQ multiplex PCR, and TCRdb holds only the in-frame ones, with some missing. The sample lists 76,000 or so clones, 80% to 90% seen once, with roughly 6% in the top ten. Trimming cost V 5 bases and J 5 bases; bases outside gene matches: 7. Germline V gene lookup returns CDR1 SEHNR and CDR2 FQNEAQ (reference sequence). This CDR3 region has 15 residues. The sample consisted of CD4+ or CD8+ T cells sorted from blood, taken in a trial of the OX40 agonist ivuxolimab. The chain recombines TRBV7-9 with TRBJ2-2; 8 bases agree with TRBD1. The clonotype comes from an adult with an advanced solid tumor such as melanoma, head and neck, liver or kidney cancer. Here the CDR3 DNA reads TGTGCCAGCAGCCCAGGACAGGGCGGAACCGGGGAGCTGTTTTTT. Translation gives CASSPGQGGTGELFF.